Listed below are T cell receptor beta chains from one sample, sequenced in a study of T cells after yellow fever vaccination. Each CDR3 protein gets one entry after TCRdb re-called the 5' RACE reads with MiXCR. Of approximately 300,000 distinct CDR3 sequences listed, around a tenth are singletons. This specimen was CD4+ T cells sorted from PBMCs, taken 45 days after the yellow fever booster vaccination. These TCRs come from a man between 18 and 29 years old who received the YFV17D yellow fever vaccine. Each CDR3 is given with its conserved first and last residue. The D gene is left open where the match is weak. Size is omitted from some rows. Given values are once, few, many or a class for expanded clones.

.	TRBV5-1	.	15	TRBJ2-1	CASSSGQSSYNEQFF	TGCGCCAGCAGTTCCGGACAGAGCTCCTACAATGAGCAGTTCTTC
TRBD2	TRBV20-1	.	13	TRBJ2-7	CSAEPGGTYEQYF	TGCAGTGCTGAGCCGGGGGGGACCTACGAGCAGTACTTC
.	TRBV12-5	.	15	TRBJ1-4	CASGLVPEANEKLFF	TGTGCTAGTGGTTTGGTACCAGAAGCTAATGAAAAACTGTTTTTT
TRBD2	TRBV7-2	few	16	TRBJ2-2	CASSLFRGGNTGELFF	TGTGCCAGCAGCTTATTCCGCGGGGGGAACACCGGGGAGCTGTTTTTT
TRBD2	TRBV7-9	.	14	TRBJ2-3	CASSPRDYTDTQYF	TGTGCCAGCAGTCCCCGGGACTACACAGATACGCAGTATTTT
.	TRBV6-5	many	13	TRBJ1-4	CASSYSGNEKLFF	TGTGCCAGCAGTTACTCGGGGAATGAAAAACTGTTTTTT
.	TRBV6-2/TRBV6-3	few	16	TRBJ2-1	CASSYLRGRTYNEQFF	TGTGCCAGCAGTTACTTGCGGGGTAGAACTTACAATGAGCAGTTCTTC
TRBD1	TRBV5-1	few	12	TRBJ2-1	CASRYRGDEQFF	TGCGCCAGCAGGTACAGGGGGGATGAGCAGTTCTTC
.	TRBV7-3	.	13	TRBJ1-1	CASSSPGTTEAFF	TGTGCCAGCAGCTCTCCGGGGACCACTGAAGCTTTCTTT
.	TRBV7-2	.	16	TRBJ1-3	CASSLVPGPSGNTIYF	TGTGCCAGCAGCTTAGTACCGGGCCCCTCTGGAAACACCATATATTTT
TRBD1	TRBV18	few	17	TRBJ1-2	CASSPPGQGVEAGGYTF	TGTGCCAGCTCACCACCGGGACAGGGAGTAGAAGCGGGCGGCTACACCTTC
TRBD1	TRBV11-2	.	17	TRBJ2-2	CASSHRDRALVTGELFF	TGTGCCAGCAGCCACCGGGACAGGGCCCTCGTAACCGGGGAGCTGTTTTTT
.	TRBV10-3	few	13	TRBJ1-2	CAISEPRDIRATF	TGTGCCATCAGTGAGCCGCGGGACATACGAGCCACCTTC
TRBD1	TRBV5-1	many	13	TRBJ1-1	CASSFTGGTEAFF	TGTGCCAGCAGTTTCACAGGGGGCACTGAAGCTTTCTTT
TRBD2	TRBV4-2	few	16	TRBJ2-1	CASSRTVMAGGDEQFF	TGTGCCAGCAGCCGCACGGTTATGGCGGGGGGCGATGAGCAGTTCTTC
TRBD1	TRBV5-1	few	14	TRBJ1-2	CASSHRDRGDGYTF	TGCGCCAGCAGCCACCGGGACAGGGGGGACGGCTACACCTTC
.	TRBV12-3/TRBV12-4	many	12	TRBJ2-7	CASSLTVSEQYF	TGTGCCAGCAGTTTAACGGTGTCCGAGCAGTACTTC
TRBD2	TRBV6-2/TRBV6-3	.	15	TRBJ2-7	CASRWRGALSGEQYF	TGTGCCAGCAGATGGCGGGGGGCCCTATCCGGCGAGCAGTACTTC
.	TRBV6-2/TRBV6-3	.	16	TRBJ1-5	CASSYQGRGSNQPQHF	TGTGCCAGCAGTTACCAGGGAAGAGGGAGCAATCAGCCCCAGCATTTT
TRBD1	TRBV4-1	few	15	TRBJ1-1	CASSQRDRAYTEAFF	TGCGCCAGCAGCCAAAGGGACAGGGCTTACACTGAAGCTTTCTTT
.	TRBV7-2	.	12	TRBJ1-2	CASSLDVYGYTF	TGTGCCAGCAGCTTGGACGTCTATGGCTACACCTTC
TRBD2	TRBV5-4	.	16	TRBJ2-3	CASSSRTSGSTDTQYF	TGTGCCAGCAGCTCACGGACTAGCGGCAGCACAGATACGCAGTATTTT
.	TRBV9	few	12	TRBJ2-3	CASGRYTDTQYF	TGTGCCAGCGGCCGATACACAGATACGCAGTATTTT
TRBD2	TRBV6-2/TRBV6-3	many	15	TRBJ2-1	CAKTSGGISYNEQFF	TGTGCCAAGACTAGCGGGGGTATCTCCTACAATGAGCAGTTCTTC
.	TRBV9	.	13	TRBJ1-2	CASGHRENYGYTF	TGTGCCAGCGGCCACAGGGAGAACTATGGCTACACCTTC
.	TRBV5-4	few	14	TRBJ1-2	CASSLTGAGAGYTF	TGTGCCAGCAGCCTGACGGGAGCCGGGGCTGGCTACACCTTC
TRBD2	TRBV27	.	13	TRBJ2-7	CASRFASGYEQYF	TGTGCCAGCAGATTTGCTAGCGGGTACGAGCAGTACTTC
TRBD1	TRBV2	.	14	TRBJ2-5	CASSRTGSFGTQYF	TGTGCCAGCAGTCGGACAGGGAGTTTTGGGACCCAGTACTTC
TRBD1	TRBV18	.	16	TRBJ1-1	CASSPINTGAPPRAFF	TGTGCCAGCTCACCGATTAATACAGGGGCCCCACCGCGCGCTTTCTTT
TRBD1	TRBV28	few	14	TRBJ1-5	CASSKDRGPRPQHF	TGTGCCAGCAGTAAAGACAGGGGCCCGAGGCCCCAGCATTTT
.	TRBV7-2	few	16	TRBJ2-2	CASSLGRRTNTGELFF	TGTGCCAGCAGCTTAGGGAGGCGGACGAACACCGGGGAGCTGTTTTTT